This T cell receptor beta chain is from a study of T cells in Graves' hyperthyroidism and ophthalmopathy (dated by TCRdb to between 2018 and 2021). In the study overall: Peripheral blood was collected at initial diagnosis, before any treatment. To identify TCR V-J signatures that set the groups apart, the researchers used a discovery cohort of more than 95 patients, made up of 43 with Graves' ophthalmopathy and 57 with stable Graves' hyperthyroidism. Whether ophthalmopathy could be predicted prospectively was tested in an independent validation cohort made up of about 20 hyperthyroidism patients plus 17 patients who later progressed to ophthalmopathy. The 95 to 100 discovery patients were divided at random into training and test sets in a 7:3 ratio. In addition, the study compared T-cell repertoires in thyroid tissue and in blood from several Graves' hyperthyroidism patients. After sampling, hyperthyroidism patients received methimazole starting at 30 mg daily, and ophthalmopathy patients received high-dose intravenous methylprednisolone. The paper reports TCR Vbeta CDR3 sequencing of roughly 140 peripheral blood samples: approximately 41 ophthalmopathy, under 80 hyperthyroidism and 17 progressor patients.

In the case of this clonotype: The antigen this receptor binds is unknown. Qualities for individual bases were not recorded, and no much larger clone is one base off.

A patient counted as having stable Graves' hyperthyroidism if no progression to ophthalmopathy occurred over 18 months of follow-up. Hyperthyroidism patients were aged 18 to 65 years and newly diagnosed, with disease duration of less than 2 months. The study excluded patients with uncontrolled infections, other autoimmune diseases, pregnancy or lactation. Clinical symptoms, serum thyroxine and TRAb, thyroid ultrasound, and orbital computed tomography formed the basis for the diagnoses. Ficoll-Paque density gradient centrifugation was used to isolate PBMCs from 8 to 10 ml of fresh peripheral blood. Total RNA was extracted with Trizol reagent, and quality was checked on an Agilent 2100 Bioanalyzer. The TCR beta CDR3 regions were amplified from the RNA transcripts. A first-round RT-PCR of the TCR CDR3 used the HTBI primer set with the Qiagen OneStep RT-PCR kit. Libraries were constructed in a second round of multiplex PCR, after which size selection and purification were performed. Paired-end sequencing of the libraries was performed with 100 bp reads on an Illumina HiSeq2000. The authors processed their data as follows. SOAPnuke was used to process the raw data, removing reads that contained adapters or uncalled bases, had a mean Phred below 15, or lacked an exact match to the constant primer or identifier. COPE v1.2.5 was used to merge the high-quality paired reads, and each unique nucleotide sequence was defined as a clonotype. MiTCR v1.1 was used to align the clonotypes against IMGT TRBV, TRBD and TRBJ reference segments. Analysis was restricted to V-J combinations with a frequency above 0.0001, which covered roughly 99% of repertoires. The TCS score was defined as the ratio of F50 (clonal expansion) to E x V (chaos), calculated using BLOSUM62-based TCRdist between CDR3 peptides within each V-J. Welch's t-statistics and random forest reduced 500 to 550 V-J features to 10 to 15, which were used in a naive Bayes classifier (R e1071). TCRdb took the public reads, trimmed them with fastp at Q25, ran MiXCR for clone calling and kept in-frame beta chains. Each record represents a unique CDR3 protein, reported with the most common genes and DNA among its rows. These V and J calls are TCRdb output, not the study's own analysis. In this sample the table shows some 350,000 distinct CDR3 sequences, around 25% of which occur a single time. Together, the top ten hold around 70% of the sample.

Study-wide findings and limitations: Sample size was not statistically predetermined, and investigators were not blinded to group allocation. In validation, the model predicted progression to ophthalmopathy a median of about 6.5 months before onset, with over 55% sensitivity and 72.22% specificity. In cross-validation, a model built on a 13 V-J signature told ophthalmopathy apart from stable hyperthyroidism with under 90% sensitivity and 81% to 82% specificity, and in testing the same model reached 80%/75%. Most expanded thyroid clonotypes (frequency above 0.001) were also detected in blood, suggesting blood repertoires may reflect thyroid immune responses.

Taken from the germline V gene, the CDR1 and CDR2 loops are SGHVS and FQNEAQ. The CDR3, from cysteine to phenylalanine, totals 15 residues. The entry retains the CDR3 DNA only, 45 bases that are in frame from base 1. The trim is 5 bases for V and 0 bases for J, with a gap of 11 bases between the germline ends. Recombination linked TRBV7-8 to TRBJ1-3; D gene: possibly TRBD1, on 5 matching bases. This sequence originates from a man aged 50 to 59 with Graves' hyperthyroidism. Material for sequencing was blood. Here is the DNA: TGTGCCAGCAGCCAGGGACTGATCTCTGGAAACACCATATATTTT. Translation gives CASSQGLISGNTIYF.